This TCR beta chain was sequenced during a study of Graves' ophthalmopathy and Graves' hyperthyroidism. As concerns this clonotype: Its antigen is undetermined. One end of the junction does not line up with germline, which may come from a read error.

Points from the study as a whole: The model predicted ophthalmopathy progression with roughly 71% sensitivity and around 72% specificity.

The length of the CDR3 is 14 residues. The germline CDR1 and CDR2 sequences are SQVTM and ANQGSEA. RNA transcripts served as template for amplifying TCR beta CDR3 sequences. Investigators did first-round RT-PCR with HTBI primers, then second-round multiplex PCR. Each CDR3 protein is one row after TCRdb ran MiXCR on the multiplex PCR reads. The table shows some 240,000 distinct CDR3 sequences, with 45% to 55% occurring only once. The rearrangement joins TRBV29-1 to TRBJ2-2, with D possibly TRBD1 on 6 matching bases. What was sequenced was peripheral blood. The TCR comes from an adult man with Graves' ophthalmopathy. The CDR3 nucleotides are TGCAGCGTTATACAGGGTGTTTCCACCGGGGAGCTGGTTTTT. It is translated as CSVIQGVSTGELVF.